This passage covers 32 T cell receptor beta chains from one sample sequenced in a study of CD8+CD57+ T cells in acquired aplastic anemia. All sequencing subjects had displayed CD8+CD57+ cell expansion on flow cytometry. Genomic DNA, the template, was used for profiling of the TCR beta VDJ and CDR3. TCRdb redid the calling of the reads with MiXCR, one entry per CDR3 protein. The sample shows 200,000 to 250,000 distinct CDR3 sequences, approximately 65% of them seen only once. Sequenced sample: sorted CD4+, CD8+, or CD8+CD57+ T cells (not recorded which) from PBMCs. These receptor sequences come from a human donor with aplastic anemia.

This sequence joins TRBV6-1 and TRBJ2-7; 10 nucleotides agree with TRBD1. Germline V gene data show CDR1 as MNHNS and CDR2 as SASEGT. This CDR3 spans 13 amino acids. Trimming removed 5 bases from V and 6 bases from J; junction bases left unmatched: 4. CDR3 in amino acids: CASSYRDRGEQYF. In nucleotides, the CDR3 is TGTGCCAGCAGTTACCGGGACAGGGGCGAGCAGTACTTC.

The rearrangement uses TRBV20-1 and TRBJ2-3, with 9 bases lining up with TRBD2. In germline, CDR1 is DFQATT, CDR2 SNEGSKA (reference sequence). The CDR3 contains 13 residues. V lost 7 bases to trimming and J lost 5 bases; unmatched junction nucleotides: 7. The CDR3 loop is CSVLAGPRDTQYF. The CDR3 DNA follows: TGCAGTGTTCTAGCGGGACCGAGAGATACGCAGTATTTT.

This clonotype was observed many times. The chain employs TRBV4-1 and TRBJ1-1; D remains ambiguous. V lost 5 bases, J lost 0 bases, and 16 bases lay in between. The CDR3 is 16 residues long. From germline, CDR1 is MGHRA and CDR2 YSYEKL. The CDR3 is CASSKAEVRLNTEAFF. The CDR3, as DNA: TGCGCCAGCAGCAAAGCCGAAGTAAGGTTGAACACTGAAGCTTTCTTT.

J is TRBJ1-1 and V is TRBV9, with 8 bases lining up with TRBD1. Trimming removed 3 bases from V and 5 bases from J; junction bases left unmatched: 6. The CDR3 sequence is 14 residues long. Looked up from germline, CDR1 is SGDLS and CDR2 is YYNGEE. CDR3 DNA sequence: TGTGCCAGCAGCGGAGGACAGGGAAGGACTGAAGCTTTCTTT. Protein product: CASSGGQGRTEAFF.

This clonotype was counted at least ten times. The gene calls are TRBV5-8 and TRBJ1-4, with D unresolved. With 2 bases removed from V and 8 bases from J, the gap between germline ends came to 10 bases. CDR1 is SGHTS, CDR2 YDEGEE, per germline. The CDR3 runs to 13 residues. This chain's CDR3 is CASSLLIGEKLFF. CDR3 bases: TGTGCCAGCAGCTTATTAATCGGCGAAAAACTGTTTTTT.

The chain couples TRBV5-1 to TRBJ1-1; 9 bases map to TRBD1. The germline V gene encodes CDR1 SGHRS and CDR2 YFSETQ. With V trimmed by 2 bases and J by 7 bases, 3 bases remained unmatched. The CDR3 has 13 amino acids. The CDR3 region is CASSFGQGLEAFF. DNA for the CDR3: TGCGCCAGCAGCTTTGGACAGGGGCTTGAAGCTTTCTTT.

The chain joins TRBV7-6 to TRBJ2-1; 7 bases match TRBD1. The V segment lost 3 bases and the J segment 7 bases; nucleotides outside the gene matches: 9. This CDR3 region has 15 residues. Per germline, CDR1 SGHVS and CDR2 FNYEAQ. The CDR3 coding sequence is TGTGCCAGCAGCTTGGCCGGGACAGCCCTTAATGAGCAGTTCTTC. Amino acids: CASSLAGTALNEQFF. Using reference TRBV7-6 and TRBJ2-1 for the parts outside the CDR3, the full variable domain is GAGVSQSPRYKVTKRGQDVALRCDPISGHVSLYWYRQALGQGPEFLTYFNYEAQQDKSGLPNDRFSAERPEGSISTLTIQRTEQRDSAMYRCASSLAGTALNEQFFGPGTRLTVL.

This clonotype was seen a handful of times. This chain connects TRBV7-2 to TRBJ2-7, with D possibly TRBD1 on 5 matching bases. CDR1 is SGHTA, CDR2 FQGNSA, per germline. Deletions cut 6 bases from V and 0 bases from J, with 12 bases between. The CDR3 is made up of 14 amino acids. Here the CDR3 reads CASRETGSSYEQYF. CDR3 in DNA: TGTGCCAGCAGGGAAACAGGAAGCTCCTACGAGCAGTACTTC. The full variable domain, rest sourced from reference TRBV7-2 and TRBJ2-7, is GAGVSQSPSNKVTEKGKDVELRCDPISGHTALYWYRQSLGQGLEFLIYFQGNSAPDKSGLPSDRFSAERTGGSVSTLTIQRTQQEDSAVYLCASRETGSSYEQYFGPGTRLTVT.

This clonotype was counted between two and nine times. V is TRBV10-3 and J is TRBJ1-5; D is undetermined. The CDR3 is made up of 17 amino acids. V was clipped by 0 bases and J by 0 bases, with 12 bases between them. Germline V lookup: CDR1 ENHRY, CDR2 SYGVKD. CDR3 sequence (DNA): TGTGCCATCAGTGAGTCGAGGGCAGACATTAGCAATCAGCCCCAGCATTTT. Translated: CAISESRADISNQPQHF.

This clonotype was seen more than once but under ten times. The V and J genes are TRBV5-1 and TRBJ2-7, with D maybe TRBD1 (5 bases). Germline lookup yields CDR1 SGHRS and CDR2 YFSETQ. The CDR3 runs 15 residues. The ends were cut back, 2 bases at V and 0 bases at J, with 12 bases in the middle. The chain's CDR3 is CASSLGESGSYEQYF. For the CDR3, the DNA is TGCGCCAGCAGCTTAGGGGAATCGGGCTCCTACGAGCAGTACTTC. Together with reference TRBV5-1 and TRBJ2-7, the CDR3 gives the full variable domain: KAGVTQTPRYLIKTRGQQVTLSCSPISGHRSVSWYQQTPGQGLQFLFEYFSETQRNKGNFPGRFSGRQFSNSRSEMNVSTLELGDSALYLCASSLGESGSYEQYFGPGTRLTVT.

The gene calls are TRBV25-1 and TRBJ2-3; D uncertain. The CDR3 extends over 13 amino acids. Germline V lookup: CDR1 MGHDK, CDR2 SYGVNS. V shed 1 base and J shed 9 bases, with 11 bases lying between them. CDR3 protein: CASSESIGKTQYF. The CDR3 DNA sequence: TGTGCCAGCAGTGAATCGATAGGGAAAACGCAGTATTTT.

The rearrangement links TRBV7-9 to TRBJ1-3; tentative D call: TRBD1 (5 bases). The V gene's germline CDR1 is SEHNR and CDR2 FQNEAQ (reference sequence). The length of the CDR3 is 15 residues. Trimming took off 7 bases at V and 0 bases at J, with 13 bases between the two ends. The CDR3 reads CASTPQALSGNTIYF. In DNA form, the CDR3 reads TGTGCCAGCACACCACAGGCCCTCTCTGGAAACACCATATATTTT.

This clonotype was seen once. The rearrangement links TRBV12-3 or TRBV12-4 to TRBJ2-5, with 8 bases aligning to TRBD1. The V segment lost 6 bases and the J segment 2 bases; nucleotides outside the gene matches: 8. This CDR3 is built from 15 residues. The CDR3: CASSQTGGLQETQYF. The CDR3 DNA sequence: TGTGCCAGCAGCCAAACAGGGGGTTTACAAGAGACCCAGTACTTC.

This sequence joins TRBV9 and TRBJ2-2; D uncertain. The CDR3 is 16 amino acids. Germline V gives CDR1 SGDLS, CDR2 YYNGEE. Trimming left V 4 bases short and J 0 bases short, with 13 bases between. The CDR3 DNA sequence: TGTGCCAGCAGCCCCCAGATGGTGGCGAACACCGGGGAGCTGTTTTTT. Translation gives CASSPQMVANTGELFF.

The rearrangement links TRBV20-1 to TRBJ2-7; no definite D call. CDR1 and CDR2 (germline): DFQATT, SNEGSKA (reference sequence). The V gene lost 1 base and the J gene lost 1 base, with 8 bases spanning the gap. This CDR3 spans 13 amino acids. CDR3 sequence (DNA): TGCAGTGCTAGAGGTTACGATTCCTACGAGCAGTACTTC. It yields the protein CSARGYDSYEQYF.

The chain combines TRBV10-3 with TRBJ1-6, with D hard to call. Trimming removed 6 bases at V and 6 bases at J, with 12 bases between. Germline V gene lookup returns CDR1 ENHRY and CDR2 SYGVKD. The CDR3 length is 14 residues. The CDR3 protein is CAIRTLGPNSPLHF. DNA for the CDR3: TGTGCCATCAGGACCCTCGGACCTAATTCACCCCTCCACTTT.

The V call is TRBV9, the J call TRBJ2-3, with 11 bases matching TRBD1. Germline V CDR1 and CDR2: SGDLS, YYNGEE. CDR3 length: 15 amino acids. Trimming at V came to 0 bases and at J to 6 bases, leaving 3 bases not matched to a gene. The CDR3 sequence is CASSVAGTGGDTQYF. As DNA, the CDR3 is TGTGCCAGCAGCGTAGCTGGGACAGGGGGGGATACGCAGTATTTT.

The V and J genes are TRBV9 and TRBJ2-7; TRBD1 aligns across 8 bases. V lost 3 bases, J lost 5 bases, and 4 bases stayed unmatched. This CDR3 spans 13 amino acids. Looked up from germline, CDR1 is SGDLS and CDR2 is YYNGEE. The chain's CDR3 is CASSAGQGNEQYF. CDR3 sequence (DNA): TGTGCCAGCAGCGCCGGACAGGGAAACGAGCAGTACTTC. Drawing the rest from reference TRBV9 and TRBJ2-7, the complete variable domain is DSGVTQTPKHLITATGQRVTLRCSPRSGDLSVYWYQQSLDQGLQFLIQYYNGEERAKGNILERFSAQQFPDLHSELNLSSLELGDSALYFCASSAGQGNEQYFGPGTRLTVT.

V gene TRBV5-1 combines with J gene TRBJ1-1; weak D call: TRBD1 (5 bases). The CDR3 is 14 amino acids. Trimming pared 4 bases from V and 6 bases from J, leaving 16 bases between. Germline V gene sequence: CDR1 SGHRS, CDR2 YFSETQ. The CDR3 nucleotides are TGCGCCAGCAGCAGGGGCGACGGACCCGCTGAAGCTTTCTTT. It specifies CASSRGDGPAEAFF. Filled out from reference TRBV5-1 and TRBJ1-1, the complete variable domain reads KAGVTQTPRYLIKTRGQQVTLSCSPISGHRSVSWYQQTPGQGLQFLFEYFSETQRNKGNFPGRFSGRQFSNSRSEMNVSTLELGDSALYLCASSRGDGPAEAFFGQGTRLTVV.

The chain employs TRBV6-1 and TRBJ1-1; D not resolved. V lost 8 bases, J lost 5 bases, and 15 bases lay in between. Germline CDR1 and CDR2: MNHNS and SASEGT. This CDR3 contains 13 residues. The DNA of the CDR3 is TGTGCCAGCCAGGAGCAGGTGGGGACTGAAGCTTTCTTT. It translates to CASQEQVGTEAFF.

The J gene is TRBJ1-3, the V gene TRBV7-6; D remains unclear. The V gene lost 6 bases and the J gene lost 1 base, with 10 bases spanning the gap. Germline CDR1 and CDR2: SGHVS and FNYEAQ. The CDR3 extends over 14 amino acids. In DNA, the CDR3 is TGTGCCAGCAGTGAGGGAAGATCTGGAAACACCATATATTTT. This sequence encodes CASSEGRSGNTIYF.

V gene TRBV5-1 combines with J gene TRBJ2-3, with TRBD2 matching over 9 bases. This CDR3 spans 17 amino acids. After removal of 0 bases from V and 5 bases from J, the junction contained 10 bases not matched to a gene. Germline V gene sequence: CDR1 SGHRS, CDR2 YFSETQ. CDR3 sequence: CASSLAYLGGGEDTQYF. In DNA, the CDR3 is TGCGCCAGCAGCTTGGCGTATCTAGGCGGGGGGGAAGATACGCAGTATTTT.

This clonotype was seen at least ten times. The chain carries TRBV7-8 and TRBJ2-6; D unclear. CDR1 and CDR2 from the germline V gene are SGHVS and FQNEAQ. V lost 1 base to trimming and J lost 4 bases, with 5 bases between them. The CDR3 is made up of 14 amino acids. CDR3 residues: CASSLGLGANVLTF. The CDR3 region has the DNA TGTGCCAGCAGCTTAGGGTTAGGGGCCAACGTCCTGACTTTC.

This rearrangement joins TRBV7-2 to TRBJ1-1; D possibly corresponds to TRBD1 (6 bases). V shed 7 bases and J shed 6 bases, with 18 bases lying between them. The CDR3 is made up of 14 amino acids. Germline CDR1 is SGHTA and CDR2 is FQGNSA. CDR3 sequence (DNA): TGTGCCAGCAACCCTCGAGGGGGTCGGGCTGAAGCTTTCTTT. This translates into CASNPRGGRAEAFF.

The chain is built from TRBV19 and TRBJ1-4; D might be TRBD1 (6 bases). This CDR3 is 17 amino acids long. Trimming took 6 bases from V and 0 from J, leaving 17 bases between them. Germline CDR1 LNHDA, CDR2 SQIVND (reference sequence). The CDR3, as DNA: TGTGCCAGTAGCCTGAGAACAGGGCCCTCAACTAATGAAAAACTGTTTTTT. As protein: CASSLRTGPSTNEKLFF.

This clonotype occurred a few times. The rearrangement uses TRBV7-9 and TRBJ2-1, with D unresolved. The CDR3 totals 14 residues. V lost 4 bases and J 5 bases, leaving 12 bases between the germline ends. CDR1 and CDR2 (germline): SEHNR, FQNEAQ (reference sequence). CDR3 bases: TGTGCCAGCAGCTCACGCGGACCCGACAATGAGCAGTTCTTC. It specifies CASSSRGPDNEQFF.

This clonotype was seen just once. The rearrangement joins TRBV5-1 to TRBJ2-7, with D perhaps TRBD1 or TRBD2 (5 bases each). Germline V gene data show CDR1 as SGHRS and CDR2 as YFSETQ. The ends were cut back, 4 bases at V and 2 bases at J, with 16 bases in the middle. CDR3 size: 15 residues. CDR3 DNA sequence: TGCGCCAGCAGCCCCGGGACGCACCTTACCTACGAGCAGTACTTC. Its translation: CASSPGTHLTYEQYF.

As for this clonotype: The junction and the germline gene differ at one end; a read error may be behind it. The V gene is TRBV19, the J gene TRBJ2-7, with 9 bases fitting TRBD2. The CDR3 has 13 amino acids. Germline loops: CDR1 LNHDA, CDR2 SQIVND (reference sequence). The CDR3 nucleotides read TGTGCCAGTAGTATCGGGGTAGCGGGAGAAGTAGGCTTC. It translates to CASSIGVAGEVGF.

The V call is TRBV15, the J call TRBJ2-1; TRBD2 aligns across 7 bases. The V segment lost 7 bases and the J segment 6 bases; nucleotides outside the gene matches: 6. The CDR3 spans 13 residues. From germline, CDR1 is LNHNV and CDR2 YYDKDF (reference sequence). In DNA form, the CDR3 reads TGTGCCACCACCTCGGGAGGACGCAATGAGCAGTTCTTC. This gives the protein CATTSGGRNEQFF.

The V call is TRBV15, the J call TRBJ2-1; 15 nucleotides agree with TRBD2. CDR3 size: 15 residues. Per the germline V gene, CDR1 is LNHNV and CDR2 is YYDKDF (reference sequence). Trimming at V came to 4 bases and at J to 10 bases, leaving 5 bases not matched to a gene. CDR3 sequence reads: CATSIIGLAGGEQFF. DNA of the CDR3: TGTGCCACCAGCATCATCGGACTAGCGGGAGGGGAGCAGTTCTTC.

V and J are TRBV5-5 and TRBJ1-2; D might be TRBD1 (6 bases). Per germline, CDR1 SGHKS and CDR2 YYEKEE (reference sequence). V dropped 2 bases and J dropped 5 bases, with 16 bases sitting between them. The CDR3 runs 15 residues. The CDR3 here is CASSLAEGGAYGYTF. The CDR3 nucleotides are TGTGCCAGCAGCTTAGCGGAGGGGGGGGCTTATGGCTACACCTTC. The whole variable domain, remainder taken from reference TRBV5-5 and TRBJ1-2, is DAGVTQSPTHLIKTRGQQVTLRCSPISGHKSVSWYQQVLGQGPQFIFQYYEKEERGRGNFPDRFSARQFPNYSSELNVNALLLGDSALYLCASSLAEGGAYGYTFGSGTRLTVV.

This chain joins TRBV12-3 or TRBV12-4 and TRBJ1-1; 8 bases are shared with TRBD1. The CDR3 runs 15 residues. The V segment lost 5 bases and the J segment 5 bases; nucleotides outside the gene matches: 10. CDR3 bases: TGTGCCAGCAGTCCGACAGGGGCCGGAGGGACTGAAGCTTTCTTT. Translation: CASSPTGAGGTEAFF.